This T cell receptor beta chain was captured by sequencing in a study of cytomegalovirus exposure and HLA in healthy donors. General study findings and limits: TCR beta chain V- and J-gene trimming was linked, in a later analysis, to a missense variant in DCLRE1C.

CDR3 length: 18 amino acids. In germline, CDR1 is LGHNA, CDR2 YSLEER. V gave up 0 bases and J gave up 1 base, with 15 bases separating them. Points on this clone: What it recognizes is unknown.

PCR was performed using 60 Vbeta and 13 Jbeta primers. Clones were read by immunoSEQ multiplex PCR, and TCRdb kept only the in-frame ones, dropping some. The repertoire table contains 200,000 to 250,000 clones. The sample was PBMCs. This TCR came from a woman younger than 45 in good health and CMV-seropositive. The rearrangement links TRBV4-3 to TRBJ2-2; TRBD1 is a possible D gene (6 bases). CDR3 DNA: TGCGCCAGCAGCCAAGACCCCTACCACAGGGAGAACACCGGGGAGCTGTTTTTT. Its translation is CASSQDPYHRENTGELFF.